The sequence of this TCR beta chain was determined in a study of response to subunit inactivated influenza vaccine. Study-level findings and limits: New T cells are recruited in small numbers by each seasonal influenza vaccination, according to the authors' suggestion.

TCRdb re-called the RT-PCR reads through MiXCR, storing one row per CDR3 protein. The sample has fewer than 600,000 distinct CDR3 sequences, approximately 7.2% seen once. This clonotype was seen at least ten times. Its cognate antigen is unknown. CDR1 is SGHRS and CDR2 is YFSETQ in the germline V gene. V lost 3 bases and J 2 bases, leaving 8 bases between the germline ends. The CDR3 loop spans 14 amino acids. This chain uses TRBV5-1 with TRBJ2-2; D call uncertain. Sample: PBMCs from blood, taken roughly 24 months after vaccination. This receptor was obtained from a man aged 50 to 69 who received an inactivated influenza vaccine. The CDR3 region is CASSWVTNTGELFF. The CDR3 DNA is TGCGCCAGCAGCTGGGTGACTAACACCGGGGAGCTGTTTTTT.